This record concerns one TCR beta chain sequence. Antigen specificity is unknown. Treatment denoted: oral pan-JAK inhibitor, 5-10 mg twice daily. Individuals with alopecia areata gave both lesional scalp punch biopsies and peripheral blood for collection. These data come from a study of CD8+ T cells in alopecia areata. On the study more broadly: Patients received oral tofacitinib, 5 to 10 mg twice daily, for moderate-to-severe alopecia areata. Treatment ran 6 to 18 months, with 6 months of follow-up afterward.

The CDR3 covers 14 residues. The V segment lost 4 bases and the J segment 4 bases; nucleotides outside the gene matches: 7. Germline V gene lookup returns CDR1 SQVTM and CDR2 ANQGSEA. The authors extracted RNA and reverse transcribed it into cDNA as the sequencing template. Some clones are missing from TCRdb's copy, which holds only in-frame ones; the method was immunoSEQ multiplex PCR. The data show approximately 2,000 clones, about three quarters seen once. Study outcomes and limitations: Elevated clonality characterized lesional scalp relative to normal scalp, particularly in alopecia totalis/universalis. Administration of tofacitinib significantly diminished scalp clonality and expanded CD8+ clones within the top 100.

The source was skin, collected between weeks 43 and 45, from a patient treated with tofacitinib. The origin of this receptor is a human donor with alopecia areata. This chain connects TRBV29-1 to TRBJ2-7; TRBD1 agrees at 10 bases. The CDR3 sequence is CSVAGDRGQYEQYF. Written as DNA, the CDR3 is TGCAGCGTTGCGGGCGACAGGGGGCAATACGAGCAGTACTTC.